This record looks at one TCR beta chain sequence and its context. This sample is part of a study of blood T cell repertoires in COVID-19. Study overall: Donors in the United States, Italy and Spain gave samples during acute or convalescent COVID-19. T cells, B-cell-depleted T cells, or PBMCs provided the cDNA or gDNA that served as material.

With 6 bases clipped from V and 4 bases from J, the junction kept 3 bases outside the gene matches. The V gene's germline CDR1 is MNHEY and CDR2 SVGAGI. There are 13 residues in the CDR3. The authors' processing: For nucleated cells, counts were estimated from reference gene primer amplification. TCRdb's copy holds only in-frame clones and misses some; the assay was immunoSEQ multiplex PCR. That table furnishes V, J and clone size, whereas the DNA furnished D and trimming. In the table there are fewer than 400,000 clones, about 87% of which are singletons. This receptor was taken from a human donor in a cohort sampled during active COVID-19. The sequencing input was peripheral blood. The genes are TRBV6-5 and TRBJ2-5, with 9 bases that match TRBD1. CDR3 region: CASSRQGVETQYF. The CDR3 nucleotides are TGTGCCAGCAGCAGACAGGGGGTAGAGACCCAGTACTTC.